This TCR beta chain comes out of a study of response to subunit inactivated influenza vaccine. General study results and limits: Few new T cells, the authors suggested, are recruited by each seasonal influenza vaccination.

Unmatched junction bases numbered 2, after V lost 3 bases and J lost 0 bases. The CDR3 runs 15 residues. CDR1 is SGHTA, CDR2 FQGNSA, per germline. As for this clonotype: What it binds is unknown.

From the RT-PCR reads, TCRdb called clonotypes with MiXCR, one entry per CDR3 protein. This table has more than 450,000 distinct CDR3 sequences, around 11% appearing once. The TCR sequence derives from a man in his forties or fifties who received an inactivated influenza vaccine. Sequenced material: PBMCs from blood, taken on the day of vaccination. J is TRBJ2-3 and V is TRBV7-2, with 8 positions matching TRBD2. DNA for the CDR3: TGTGCCAGCAGCTTGACTAGCGTTAGCACAGATACGCAGTATTTT. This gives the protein CASSLTSVSTDTQYF.